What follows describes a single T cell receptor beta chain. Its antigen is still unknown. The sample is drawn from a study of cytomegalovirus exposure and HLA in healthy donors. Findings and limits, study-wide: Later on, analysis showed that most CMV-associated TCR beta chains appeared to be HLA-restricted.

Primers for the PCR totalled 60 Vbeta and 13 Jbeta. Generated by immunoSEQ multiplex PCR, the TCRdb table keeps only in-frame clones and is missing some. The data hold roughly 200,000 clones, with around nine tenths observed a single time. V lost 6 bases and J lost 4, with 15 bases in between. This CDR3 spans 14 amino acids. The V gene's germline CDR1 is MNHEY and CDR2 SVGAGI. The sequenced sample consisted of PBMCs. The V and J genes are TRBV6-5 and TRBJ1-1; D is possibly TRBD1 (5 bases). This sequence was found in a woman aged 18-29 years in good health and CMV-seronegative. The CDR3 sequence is CASRRPQGLTEAFF. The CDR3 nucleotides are TGTGCCAGCAGGAGACCCCAGGGCCTCACTGAAGCTTTCTTT.